These 17 T cell receptor beta chains originate from one sample sequenced in a study of blood T cell repertoires in COVID-19. Repertoires were generated with immunoSEQ multiplex PCR, while TCRdb's copy carries only in-frame clones and drops some. The data hold 65,000 to 85,000 clones, with under 90% observed a single time. Specimen: peripheral blood. These TCRs come from a human donor in a cohort sampled during active COVID-19.

The V call is TRBV28, the J call TRBJ2-2; D may be TRBD2 (6 bases). The CDR3 loop spans 13 amino acids. V was cut by 4 bases and J by 8 bases, with 11 bases left in between. Germline values: CDR1 MDHEN, CDR2 SYDVKM. CDR3 loop: CASSSQGLGELFF. CDR3 in DNA: TGTGCCAGCAGTTCCCAGGGACTTGGGGAGCTGTTTTTT.

The chain joins TRBV25-1 to TRBJ2-7; 8 nucleotides line up with TRBD1. V shed 1 base and J 7 bases; nucleotides not matched to a gene: 6. The CDR3 extends over 14 amino acids. Germline loops: CDR1 MGHDK, CDR2 SYGVNS. CDR3 coding DNA: TGTGCCAGCAGTGAATGGGGACAGGACCGAGAGCAGTACTTC. The encoded protein is CASSEWGQDREQYF.

The J gene is TRBJ2-5, the V gene TRBV6-5; 8 positions agree with TRBD2. The V and J ends lost 0 bases and 5 bases, in that order; junction bases with no gene match: 5. Germline V gene data show CDR1 as MNHEY and CDR2 as SVGAGI. This CDR3 has 15 residues. CDR3 residues: CASSYSGGVAETQYF. In DNA, the CDR3 is TGTGCCAGCAGTTACTCCGGGGGGGTGGCGGAGACCCAGTACTTC.

V and J are TRBV19 and TRBJ2-1; maybe TRBD2 (5 bases). CDR3 length: 14 amino acids. The germline V and J ends were trimmed by 1 base and 6 bases, with 10 bases remaining between them. Germline V gene sequence: CDR1 LNHDA, CDR2 SQIVND (reference sequence). The chain's CDR3 is CASSIGGRGNEQFF. The CDR3 DNA reads as TGTGCCAGTAGTATAGGAGGGAGAGGCAATGAGCAGTTCTTC.

This chain connects TRBV14 to TRBJ2-4; 7 bases map to TRBD2. CDR3 length: 14 residues. V dropped 4 bases and J dropped 8; count of bases not matched to a gene: 8. The V gene's germline CDR1 is SGHDN and CDR2 FVKESK. CDR3 sequence (DNA): TGTGCCAGCAGCCCGGGGGGTCCCACGGACATTCAGTACTTC. It yields the protein CASSPGGPTDIQYF.

The chain employs TRBV7-3 and TRBJ2-7; TRBD1 agrees at 9 bases. CDR1 and CDR2 from the germline V gene are SGHTA and FQGTGA. With V trimmed by 2 bases and J by 3 bases, 5 bases remained unmatched. The CDR3 has 15 residues. Written as DNA, the CDR3 is TGTGCCAGCAGCTTAGAAGGACAGGGGTACTACGAGCAGTACTTC. This codes for CASSLEGQGYYEQYF. The full variable domain, its missing parts supplied by reference TRBV7-3 and TRBJ2-7, is GAGVSQTPSNKVTEKGKYVELRCDPISGHTALYWYRQSLGQGPEFLIYFQGTGAADDSGLPNDRFFAVRPEGSVSTLKIQRTERGDSAVYLCASSLEGQGYYEQYFGPGTRLTVT.

The genes are TRBV12-5 and TRBJ2-3; a possible D gene is TRBD2 (6 bases). Germline CDR1 LGHNT, CDR2 FRNRAP. Trimming took 5 bases from V and 5 from J, leaving 14 bases between them. The length of the CDR3 is 14 residues. The CDR3 nucleotides are TGTGCTAGTGGTCCTAGCGTTGGGCTAGATACGCAGTATTTT. This sequence encodes CASGPSVGLDTQYF. Together with reference TRBV12-5 and TRBJ2-3, the CDR3 gives the full variable domain: DARVTQTPRHKVTEMGQEVTMRCQPILGHNTVFWYRQTMMQGLELLAYFRNRAPLDDSGMPKDRFSAEMPDATLATLKIQPSEPRDSAVYFCASGPSVGLDTQYFGPGTRLTVL.

This clone was picked up one time. The V gene is TRBV6-6, the J gene TRBJ2-7, with D possibly being TRBD2 (5 bases). This CDR3 has 13 residues. V was clipped by 6 bases and J by 1 base, with 10 bases between them. CDR1 and CDR2 (germline): MNHNY, SVGAGI (reference sequence). CDR3 in amino acids: CASSATGSYEQYF. CDR3 coding DNA: TGTGCCAGCAGCGCTACGGGGTCCTACGAGCAGTACTTC.

The chain carries TRBV11-1 and TRBJ2-5, with 8 bases identical to TRBD2. Germline CDR1 and CDR2: SGHAT and FQDESV (reference sequence). The V segment lost 3 bases and the J segment 6 bases; nucleotides outside the gene matches: 6. The CDR3 spans 14 residues. Here the CDR3 reads CASSFRAGAKTQYF. The CDR3 DNA is TGTGCCAGCAGCTTCCGAGCGGGAGCAAAGACCCAGTACTTC.

The chain links TRBV2 to TRBJ1-1; no clear D gene. Germline V gene data show CDR1 as SNHLY and CDR2 as FYNNEI. V was shortened by 3 bases and J by 7 bases, with 3 bases between the two germline ends. The CDR3 spans 10 residues. CDR3 sequence: CASSDREAFF. DNA for the CDR3: TGTGCCAGCAGTGATCGTGAAGCTTTCTTT.

The rearrangement joins TRBV10-3 to TRBJ1-3, with no clear D. The CDR3 covers 15 residues. The V and J ends lost 4 bases and 4 bases respectively, with 14 bases between them. Per germline, CDR1 ENHRY and CDR2 SYGVKD. The CDR3 DNA sequence: TGTGCCATCAGTGGCCGCGACATCCCCGGAAACACCATATATTTT. This gives the protein CAISGRDIPGNTIYF.

The rearrangement links TRBV7-9 to TRBJ2-7; 10 bases are shared with TRBD2. Trimming removed 4 bases from V and 2 bases from J; junction bases left unmatched: 2. Germline CDR1 SEHNR, CDR2 FQNEAQ (reference sequence). CDR3 length: 14 amino acids. This chain's CDR3 is CASSSSGGTYEQYF. The CDR3 DNA follows: TGTGCCAGCAGCTCTAGCGGGGGAACCTACGAGCAGTACTTC.

For the CDR3, the DNA is TGTGCCAGCAGCCAAGAAGATACCAGTTCCTACGAGCAGTACTTC. This gives the protein CASSQEDTSSYEQYF. The chain joins TRBV4-2 to TRBJ2-7, with no clear D. V lost 0 bases and J 1 base, leaving 10 bases between the germline ends. This CDR3 is built from 15 residues. CDR1 and CDR2 (germline): LGHNA, YNFKEQ.

CDR3 nucleotide sequence: TGTGCCAGCAGCCAAGGGACAGGATCCCGAAACACCATATATTTT. Residues: CASSQGTGSRNTIYF. The chain uses TRBV3-1 (or the pseudogene TRBV3-2) and TRBJ1-3, with 7 nucleotides matching TRBD1. Germline CDR1 reads LGHDT; CDR2 reads YNNKEL (reference sequence). Trimming took 1 base from V and 5 from J; bases not matched to a gene: 5. The CDR3 is 15 residues long.

This chain links TRBV4-1 with TRBJ1-2; 9 bases map to TRBD1. The ends lost 3 bases at V and 4 bases at J; junction bases unmatched: 9. Germline CDR1 is MGHRA and CDR2 is YSYEKL. CDR3 length: 16 amino acids. CDR3 protein: CASSQPQGARSYGYTF. The CDR3 DNA follows: TGCGCCAGCAGCCAGCCACAGGGGGCGCGTAGCTATGGCTACACCTTC.

V is TRBV3-1 (or the pseudogene TRBV3-2) and J is TRBJ1-4, with 7 bases matching TRBD1. CDR1 is LGHDT, CDR2 YNNKEL, per germline (reference sequence). The CDR3 totals 13 residues. Germline trimming cut 1 base from V and 12 bases from J; bases unmatched to any gene: 5. CDR3 sequence (DNA): TGTGCCAGCAGCCAAGTTGGGGACAGTGAACTGTTTTTT. This sequence encodes CASSQVGDSELFF.

The chain links TRBV14 to TRBJ2-5, with D unresolved. Trimming cost V 4 bases and J 5 bases, with 2 bases left between them. CDR1 and CDR2 from the germline V gene are SGHDN and FVKESK. This CDR3 is built from 10 residues. CDR3 residues: CASSPETQYF. CDR3 nucleotides: TGTGCCAGCAGCCCGGAGACCCAGTACTTC.